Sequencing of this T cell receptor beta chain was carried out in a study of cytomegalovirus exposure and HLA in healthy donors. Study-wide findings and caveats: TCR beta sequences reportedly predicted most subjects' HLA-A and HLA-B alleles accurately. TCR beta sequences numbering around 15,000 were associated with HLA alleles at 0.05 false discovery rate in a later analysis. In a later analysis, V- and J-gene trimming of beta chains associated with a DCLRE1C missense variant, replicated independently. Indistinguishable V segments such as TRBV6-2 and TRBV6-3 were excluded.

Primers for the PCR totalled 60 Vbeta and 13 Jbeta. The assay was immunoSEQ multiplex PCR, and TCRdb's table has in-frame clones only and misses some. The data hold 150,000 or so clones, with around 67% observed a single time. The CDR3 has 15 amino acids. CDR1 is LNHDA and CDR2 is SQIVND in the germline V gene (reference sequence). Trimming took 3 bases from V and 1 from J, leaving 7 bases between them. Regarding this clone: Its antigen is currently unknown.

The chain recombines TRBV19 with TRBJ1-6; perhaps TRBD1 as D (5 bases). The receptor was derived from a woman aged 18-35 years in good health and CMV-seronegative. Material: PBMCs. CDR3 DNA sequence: TGTGCCAGTAGTATTCAGGGATCCTATAATTCACCCCTCCACTTT. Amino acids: CASSIQGSYNSPLHF.